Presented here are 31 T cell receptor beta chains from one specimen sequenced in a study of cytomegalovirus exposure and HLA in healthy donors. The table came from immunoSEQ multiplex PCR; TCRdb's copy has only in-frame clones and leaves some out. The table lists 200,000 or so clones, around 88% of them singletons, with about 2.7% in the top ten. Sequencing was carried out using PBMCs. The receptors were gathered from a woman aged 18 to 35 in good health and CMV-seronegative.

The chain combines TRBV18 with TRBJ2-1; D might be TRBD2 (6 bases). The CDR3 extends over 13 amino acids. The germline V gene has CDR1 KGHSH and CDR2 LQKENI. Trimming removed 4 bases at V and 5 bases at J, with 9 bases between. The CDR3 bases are TGTGCCAGCTCACGGGACTGGAACAATGAGCAGTTCTTC. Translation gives CASSRDWNNEQFF.

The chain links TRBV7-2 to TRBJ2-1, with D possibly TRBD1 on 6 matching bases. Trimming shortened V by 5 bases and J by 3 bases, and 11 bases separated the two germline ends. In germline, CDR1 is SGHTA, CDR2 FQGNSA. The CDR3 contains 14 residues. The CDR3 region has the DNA TGTGCCAGCAGCGAAGAGGGGGACTACAATGAGCAGTTCTTC. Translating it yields CASSEEGDYNEQFF.

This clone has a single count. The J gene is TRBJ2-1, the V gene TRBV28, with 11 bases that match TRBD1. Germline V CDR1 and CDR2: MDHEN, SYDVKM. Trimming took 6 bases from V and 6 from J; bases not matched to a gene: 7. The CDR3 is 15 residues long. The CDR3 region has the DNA TGTGCCAGCAGACCTGGGACAGGGGGAAGCAATGAGCAGTTCTTC. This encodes CASRPGTGGSNEQFF. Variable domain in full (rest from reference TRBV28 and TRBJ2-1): DVKVTQSSRYLVKRTGEKVFLECVQDMDHENMFWYRQDPGLGLRLIYFSYDVKMKEKGDIPEGYSVSREKKERFSLILESASTNQTSMYLCASRPGTGGSNEQFFGPGTRLTVL.

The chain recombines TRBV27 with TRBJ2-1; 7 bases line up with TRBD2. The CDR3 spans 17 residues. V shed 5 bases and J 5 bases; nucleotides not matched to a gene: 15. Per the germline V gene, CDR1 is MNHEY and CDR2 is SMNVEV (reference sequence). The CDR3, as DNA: TGTGCCAGCAGTGTGACATGGGTGGCGGGGGTCAACAATGAGCAGTTCTTC. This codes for CASSVTWVAGVNNEQFF.

The CDR3 DNA sequence: TGTGCCATCAGTGAGTCCGGACTAGCGAATCACGAGCAGTACTTC. Its translation: CAISESGLANHEQYF. V is TRBV10-3 and J is TRBJ2-7, with 9 bases aligning to TRBD2. J gave up 5 bases and V 0 bases, and 5 bases lay outside the gene matches. The CDR3 runs 15 residues. The germline V gene encodes CDR1 ENHRY and CDR2 SYGVKD.

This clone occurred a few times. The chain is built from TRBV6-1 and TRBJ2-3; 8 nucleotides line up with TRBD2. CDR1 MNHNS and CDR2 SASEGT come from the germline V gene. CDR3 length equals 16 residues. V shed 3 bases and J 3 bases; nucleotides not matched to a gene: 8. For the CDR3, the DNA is TGTGCCAGCAGTGAGGAGGACGGGAGGGGGACAGATACGCAGTATTTT. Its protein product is CASSEEDGRGTDTQYF.

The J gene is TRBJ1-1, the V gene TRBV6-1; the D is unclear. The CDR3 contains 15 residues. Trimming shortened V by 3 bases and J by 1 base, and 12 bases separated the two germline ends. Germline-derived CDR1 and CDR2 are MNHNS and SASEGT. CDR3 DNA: TGTGCCAGCAGTGATGGGCTGGGGAGGAACACTGAAGCTTTCTTT. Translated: CASSDGLGRNTEAFF.

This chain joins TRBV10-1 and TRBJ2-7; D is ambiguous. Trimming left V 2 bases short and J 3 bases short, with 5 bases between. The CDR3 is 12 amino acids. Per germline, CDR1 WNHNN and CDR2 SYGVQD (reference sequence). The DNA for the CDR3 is TGCGCCAGCAGTGAGGTAGTCTACGAGCAGTACTTC. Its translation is CASSEVVYEQYF.

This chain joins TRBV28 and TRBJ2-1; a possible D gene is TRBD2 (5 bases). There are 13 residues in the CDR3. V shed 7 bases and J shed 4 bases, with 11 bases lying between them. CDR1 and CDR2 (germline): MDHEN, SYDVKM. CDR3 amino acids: CASTSSGYNEQFF. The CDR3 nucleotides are TGTGCCAGCACTAGCTCGGGTTACAATGAGCAGTTCTTC.

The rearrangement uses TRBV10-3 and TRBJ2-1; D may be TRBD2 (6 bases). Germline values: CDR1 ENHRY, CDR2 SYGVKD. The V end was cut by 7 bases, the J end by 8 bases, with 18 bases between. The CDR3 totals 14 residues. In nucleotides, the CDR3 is TGTGCCATCAAACAGACTACGTCGGGGGATGAGCAGTTCTTC. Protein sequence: CAIKQTTSGDEQFF.

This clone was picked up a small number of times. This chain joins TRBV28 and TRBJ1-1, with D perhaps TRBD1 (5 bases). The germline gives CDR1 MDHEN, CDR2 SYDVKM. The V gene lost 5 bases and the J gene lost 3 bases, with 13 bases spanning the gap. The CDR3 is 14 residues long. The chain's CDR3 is CASSPLGGDTEAFF. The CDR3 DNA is TGTGCCAGCAGTCCCCTGGGGGGGGACACTGAAGCTTTCTTT.

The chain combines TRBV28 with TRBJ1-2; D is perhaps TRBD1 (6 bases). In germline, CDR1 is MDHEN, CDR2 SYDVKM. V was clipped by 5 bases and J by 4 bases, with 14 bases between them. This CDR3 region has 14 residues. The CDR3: CASSPPQGPYGYTF. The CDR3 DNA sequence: TGTGCCAGCAGTCCACCTCAGGGGCCCTATGGCTACACCTTC.

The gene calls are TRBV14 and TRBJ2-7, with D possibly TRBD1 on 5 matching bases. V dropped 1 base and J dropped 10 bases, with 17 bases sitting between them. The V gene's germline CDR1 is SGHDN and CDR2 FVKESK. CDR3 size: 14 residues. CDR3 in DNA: TGTGCCAGCAGCCAAGTAGGGGCCCCGGCAGGTCAGTACTTC. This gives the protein CASSQVGAPAGQYF.

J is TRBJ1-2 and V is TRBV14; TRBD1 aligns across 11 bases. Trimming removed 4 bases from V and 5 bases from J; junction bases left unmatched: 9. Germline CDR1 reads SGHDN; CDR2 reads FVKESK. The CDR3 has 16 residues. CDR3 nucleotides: TGTGCCAGCAGCCCAGCCGGGACAGGGGGAAGATATGGCTACACCTTC. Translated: CASSPAGTGGRYGYTF. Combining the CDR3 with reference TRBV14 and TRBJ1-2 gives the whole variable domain EAGVTQFPSHSVIEKGQTVTLRCDPISGHDNLYWYRRVMGKEIKFLLHFVKESKQDESGMPNNRFLAERTGGTYSTLKVQPAELEDSGVYFCASSPAGTGGRYGYTFGSGTRLTVV.

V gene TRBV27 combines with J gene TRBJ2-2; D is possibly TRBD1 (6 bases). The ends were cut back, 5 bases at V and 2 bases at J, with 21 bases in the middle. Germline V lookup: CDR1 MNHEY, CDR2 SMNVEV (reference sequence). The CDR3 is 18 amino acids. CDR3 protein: CASSPSPWAGENTGELFF. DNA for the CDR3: TGTGCCAGCAGTCCCTCGCCCTGGGCAGGGGAAAACACCGGGGAGCTGTTTTTT.

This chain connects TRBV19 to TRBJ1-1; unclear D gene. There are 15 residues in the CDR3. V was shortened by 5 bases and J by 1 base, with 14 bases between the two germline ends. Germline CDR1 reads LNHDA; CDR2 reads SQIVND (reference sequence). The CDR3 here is CASSATGLGNTEAFF. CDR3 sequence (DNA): TGTGCCAGTAGTGCGACCGGACTGGGGAACACTGAAGCTTTCTTT.

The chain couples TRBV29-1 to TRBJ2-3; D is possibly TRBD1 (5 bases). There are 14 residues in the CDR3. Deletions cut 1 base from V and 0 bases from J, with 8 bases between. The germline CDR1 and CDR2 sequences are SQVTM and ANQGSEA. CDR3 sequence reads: CSVEGTSSTDTQYF. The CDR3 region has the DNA TGCAGCGTTGAAGGGACAAGTAGCACAGATACGCAGTATTTT.

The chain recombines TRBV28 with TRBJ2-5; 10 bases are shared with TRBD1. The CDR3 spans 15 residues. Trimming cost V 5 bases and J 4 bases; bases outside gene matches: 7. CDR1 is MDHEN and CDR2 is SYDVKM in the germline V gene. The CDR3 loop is CASSKTGGLVETQYF. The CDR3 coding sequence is TGTGCCAGCAGTAAGACAGGGGGCTTGGTAGAGACCCAGTACTTC. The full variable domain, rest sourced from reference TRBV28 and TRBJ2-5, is DVKVTQSSRYLVKRTGEKVFLECVQDMDHENMFWYRQDPGLGLRLIYFSYDVKMKEKGDIPEGYSVSREKKERFSLILESASTNQTSMYLCASSKTGGLVETQYFGPGTRLLVL.

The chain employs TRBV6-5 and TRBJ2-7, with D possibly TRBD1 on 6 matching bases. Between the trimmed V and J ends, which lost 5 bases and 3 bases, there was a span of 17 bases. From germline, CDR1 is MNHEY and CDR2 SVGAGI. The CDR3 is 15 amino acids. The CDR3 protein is CASSIGQTLDYEQYF. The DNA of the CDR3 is TGTGCCAGCAGTATAGGACAGACCTTAGACTACGAGCAGTACTTC.

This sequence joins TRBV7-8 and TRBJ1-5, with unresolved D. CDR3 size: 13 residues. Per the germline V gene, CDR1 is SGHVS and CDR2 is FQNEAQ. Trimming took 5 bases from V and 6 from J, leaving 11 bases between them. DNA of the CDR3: TGTGCCAGCAGCCTCGATACAAGTCAGCCCCAGCATTTT. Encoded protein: CASSLDTSQPQHF.

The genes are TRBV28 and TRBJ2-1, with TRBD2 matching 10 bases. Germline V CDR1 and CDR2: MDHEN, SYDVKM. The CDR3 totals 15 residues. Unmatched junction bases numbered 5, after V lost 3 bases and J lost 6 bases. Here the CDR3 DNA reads TGTGCCAGCAGTTTTGTACTAGCGGGAAGCAATGAGCAGTTCTTC. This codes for CASSFVLAGSNEQFF.

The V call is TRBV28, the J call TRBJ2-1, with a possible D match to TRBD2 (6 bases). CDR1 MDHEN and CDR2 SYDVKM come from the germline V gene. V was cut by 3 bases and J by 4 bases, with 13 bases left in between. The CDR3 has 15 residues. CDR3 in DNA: TGTGCCAGCAGTTTCGGCGGGACGTATTACAATGAGCAGTTCTTC. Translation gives CASSFGGTYYNEQFF.

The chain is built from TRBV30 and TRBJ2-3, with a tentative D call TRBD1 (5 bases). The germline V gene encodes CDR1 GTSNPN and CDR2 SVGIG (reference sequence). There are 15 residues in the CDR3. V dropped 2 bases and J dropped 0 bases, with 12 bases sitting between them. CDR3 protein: CAWSKGDSSTDTQYF. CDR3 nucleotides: TGTGCCTGGAGTAAGGGTGACAGCAGCACAGATACGCAGTATTTT.

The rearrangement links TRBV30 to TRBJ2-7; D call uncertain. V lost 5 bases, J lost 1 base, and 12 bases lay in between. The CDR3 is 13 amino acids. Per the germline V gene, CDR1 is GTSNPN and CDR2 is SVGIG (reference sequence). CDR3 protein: CAWSDGASYEQYF. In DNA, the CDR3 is TGTGCCTGGTCTGACGGAGCTTCCTACGAGCAGTACTTC. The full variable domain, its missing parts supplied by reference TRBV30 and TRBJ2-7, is SQTIHQWPATLVQPVGSPLSLECTVEGTSNPNLYWYRQAAGRGLQLLFYSVGIGQISSEVPQNLSASRPQDRQFILSSKKLLLSDSGFYLCAWSDGASYEQYFGPGTRLTVT.

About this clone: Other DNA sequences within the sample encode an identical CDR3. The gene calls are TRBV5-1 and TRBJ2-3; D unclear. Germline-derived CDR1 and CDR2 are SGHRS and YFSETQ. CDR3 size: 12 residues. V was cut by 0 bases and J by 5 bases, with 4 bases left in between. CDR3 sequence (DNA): TGCGCCAGCAGCTTGGCGGGAGATACGCAGTATTTT. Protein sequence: CASSLAGDTQYF. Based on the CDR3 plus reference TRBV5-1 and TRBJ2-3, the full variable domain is KAGVTQTPRYLIKTRGQQVTLSCSPISGHRSVSWYQQTPGQGLQFLFEYFSETQRNKGNFPGRFSGRQFSNSRSEMNVSTLELGDSALYLCASSLAGDTQYFGPGTRLTVL.

CDR3 nucleotides: TGCGCCAGCAGCTTGGAGACTAGCGGGAGCTACAATGAGCAGTTCTTC. It encodes CASSLETSGSYNEQFF. The rearrangement uses TRBV5-1 and TRBJ2-1; TRBD2 aligns across 12 bases. Unmatched junction bases numbered 1, after V lost 0 bases and J lost 3 bases. This CDR3 contains 16 residues. Germline CDR1 reads SGHRS; CDR2 reads YFSETQ.

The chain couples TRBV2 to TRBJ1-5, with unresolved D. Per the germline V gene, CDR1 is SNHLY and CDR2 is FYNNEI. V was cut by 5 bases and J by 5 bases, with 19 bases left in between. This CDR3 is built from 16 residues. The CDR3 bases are TGTGCCAGCAGTCCCGGGAGTGGGAAGAGTGATCAGCCCCAGCATTTT. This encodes CASSPGSGKSDQPQHF.

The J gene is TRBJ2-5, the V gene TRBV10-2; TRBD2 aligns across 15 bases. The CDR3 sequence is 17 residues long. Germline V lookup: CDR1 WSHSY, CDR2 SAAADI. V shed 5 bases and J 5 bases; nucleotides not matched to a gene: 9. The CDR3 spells CASSTWTSGRARETQYF. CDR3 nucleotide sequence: TGCGCCAGCAGTACCTGGACTAGCGGGAGGGCGCGGGAGACCCAGTACTTC.

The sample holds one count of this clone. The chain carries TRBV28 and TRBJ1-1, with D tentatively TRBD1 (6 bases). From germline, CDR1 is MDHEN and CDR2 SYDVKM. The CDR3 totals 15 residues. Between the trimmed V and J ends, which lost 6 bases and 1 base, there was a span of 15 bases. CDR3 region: CASSPLGGANTEAFF. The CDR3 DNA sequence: TGTGCCAGCAGCCCCCTCGGGGGGGCGAACACTGAAGCTTTCTTT.

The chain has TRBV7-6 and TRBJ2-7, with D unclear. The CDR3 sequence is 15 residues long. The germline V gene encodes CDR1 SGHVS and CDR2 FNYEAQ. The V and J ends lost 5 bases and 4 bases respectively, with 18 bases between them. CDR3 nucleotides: TGTGCCAGCAGCCCAGAAGACATAAATGCATACGAGCAGTACTTC. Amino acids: CASSPEDINAYEQYF.

The DNA for the CDR3 is TGTGCCAGCAGTTTATTTCAACAGGGTTACCATCAGCCCCAGCATTTT. Its protein product is CASSLFQQGYHQPQHF. The chain has TRBV28 and TRBJ1-5; weak D call: TRBD1 (6 bases). Germline V gives CDR1 MDHEN, CDR2 SYDVKM. The CDR3 loop spans 16 amino acids. V was cut by 1 base and J by 5 bases, with 15 bases left in between.